These 29 T cell receptor beta chains were all obtained from the same sample, sequenced in a study of shared clonotypes between healthy human individuals. Profiling relied on immunoSEQ multiplex PCR, and the TCRdb table lists in-frame clones only, not all of them. The sample has 2 million to 2.5 million clones; approximately 94% are singletons. What was sequenced was naive CD4+ T cells sorted from blood. The subset was: CD45RA+ positively selected. The receptors derive from a man aged 18 to 35 in good health.

Comment on this clone: A much larger clone differs from this one at a single base, so this may be a read error. Other DNA sequences in the sample encode the same CDR3. The chain couples TRBV18 to TRBJ2-2; D call uncertain. Germline-derived CDR1 and CDR2 are KGHSH and LQKENI. The CDR3 spans 12 residues. Trimming cost V 3 bases and J 4 bases, with 3 bases left between them. CDR3 sequence (DNA): TGTGCCAGCTCACCGAGCACCGGGGAGCTGTTTTTT. This translates into CASSPSTGELFF.

The chain carries TRBV30 and TRBJ2-7, with D possibly TRBD2 on 6 matching bases. The germline V gene encodes CDR1 GTSNPN and CDR2 SVGIG (reference sequence). This CDR3 is 13 amino acids long. Trimming took off 2 bases at V and 5 bases at J, with 13 bases between the two ends. The CDR3 nucleotides are TGTGCCTGGAGTTCCAATCCGGGGGACGAGCAGTACTTC. Its translation: CAWSSNPGDEQYF.

This sequence joins TRBV11-3 and TRBJ2-5, with TRBD1 identical over 9 bases. From germline, CDR1 is SGHNT and CDR2 YENEEA. V lost 5 bases to trimming and J lost 2 bases; unmatched junction nucleotides: 3. CDR3 size: 14 residues. The CDR3 spells CASSADRGQETQYF. The CDR3, as DNA: TGTGCCAGCAGCGCGGACAGGGGTCAAGAGACCCAGTACTTC.

The chain links TRBV6-1 to TRBJ1-1, with D perhaps TRBD1 (5 bases). Per the germline V gene, CDR1 is MNHNS and CDR2 is SASEGT. CDR3 length: 16 residues. V was clipped by 2 bases and J by 3 bases, with 16 bases between them. The CDR3 coding sequence is TGTGCCAGCAGTGAATTCCTGACAGAAGGGGACACTGAAGCTTTCTTT. Amino acid sequence: CASSEFLTEGDTEAFF.

In this sample, this clone turned up once. The gene calls are TRBV18 and TRBJ2-2; D perhaps matches TRBD2 (5 bases). The CDR3 runs 17 residues. CDR1 and CDR2 (germline): KGHSH, LQKENI. V shed 5 bases and J shed 6 bases, with 22 bases lying between them. The CDR3 region is CASSKSVGTSIAGELFF. The DNA of the CDR3 is TGTGCCAGCTCAAAGTCCGTAGGAACTAGTATCGCCGGGGAGCTGTTTTTT.

The chain uses TRBV5-6 and TRBJ2-2; weak D call: TRBD1 (6 bases). CDR3 size: 15 residues. Germline lookup yields CDR1 SGHDT and CDR2 YYEEEE. V lost 3 bases and J 1 base, leaving 10 bases between the germline ends. For the CDR3, the DNA is TGTGCCAGCAGCTATTCGACAGGGAACACCGGGGAGCTGTTTTTT. Residues: CASSYSTGNTGELFF.

This chain uses TRBV5-1 with TRBJ1-5; TRBD1 matches 8 bases. Trimming took 4 bases from V and 2 from J; bases not matched to a gene: 2. CDR1 is SGHRS, CDR2 YFSETQ, per germline. The CDR3 has 14 amino acids. The CDR3 here is CASSQTGGNQPQHF. DNA for the CDR3: TGCGCCAGCAGCCAGACAGGGGGCAATCAGCCCCAGCATTTT.

This sequence joins TRBV4-1 and TRBJ2-3; tentatively, D is TRBD2 (5 bases). CDR1 and CDR2 from the germline V gene are MGHRA and YSYEKL. The length of the CDR3 is 14 residues. Between the trimmed V and J ends, which lost 2 bases and 8 bases, there was a span of 14 bases. CDR3 bases: TGCGCCAGCAGCCAACCCTCGGGGTTGGGTACGCAGTATTTT. This codes for CASSQPSGLGTQYF.

This chain connects TRBV6-6 to TRBJ1-3; D unresolved. Between the trimmed V and J ends, which lost 5 bases and 1 base, there was a span of 9 bases. This CDR3 contains 14 residues. Germline CDR1 and CDR2: MNHNY and SVGAGI (reference sequence). The chain's CDR3 is CASSAGISGNTIYF. In DNA, the CDR3 is TGTGCCAGCAGTGCTGGGATTTCTGGAAACACCATATATTTT.

The rearrangement uses TRBV5-6 and TRBJ1-6; D possibly corresponds to TRBD1 (5 bases). The CDR3 runs to 16 residues. V lost 1 base and J lost 14, with 22 bases in between. Germline-derived CDR1 and CDR2 are SGHDT and YYEEEE. CDR3 nucleotide sequence: TGTGCCAGCAGCTTGAAAGGGGCCGCCTATGGTGGGTCCCTCCACTTT. Translating gives CASSLKGAAYGGSLHF.

On this clone itself: The sample has other DNA sequences that encode this CDR3 too. V usage is TRBV5-1 and J usage is TRBJ1-2; 10 nucleotides line up with TRBD1. Trimming at V came to 3 bases and at J to 0 bases, leaving 2 bases not matched to a gene. CDR3 length: 15 residues. Germline-derived CDR1 and CDR2 are SGHRS and YFSETQ. The DNA for the CDR3 is TGCGCCAGCAGCTCAGGACAGGGGGCTAACTATGGCTACACCTTC. Protein sequence: CASSSGQGANYGYTF.

The CDR3: CASSVEGVGQFF. CDR3 DNA sequence: TGTGCCAGCAGTGTCGAGGGAGTTGGGCAGTTCTTC. The chain is built from TRBV2 and TRBJ2-1; TRBD2 might be the D (5 bases). The CDR3 extends over 12 amino acids. Germline lookup yields CDR1 SNHLY and CDR2 FYNNEI. Trimming stripped 4 bases from V and 12 bases from J, with 13 bases between.

V is TRBV19 and J is TRBJ2-7; D may match TRBD1 or TRBD2 (6 bases each). Between the trimmed V and J ends, which lost 5 bases and 0 bases, there was a span of 14 bases. Germline CDR1 is LNHDA and CDR2 is SQIVND (reference sequence). There are 15 residues in the CDR3. CDR3 bases: TGTGCCAGTAGTCGGGGGCCAGGGACCTCCTACGAGCAGTACTTC. It encodes CASSRGPGTSYEQYF.

This chain connects TRBV28 to TRBJ2-7; D remains ambiguous. The CDR3 length is 12 residues. Trimming shortened V by 7 bases and J by 3 bases, and 10 bases separated the two germline ends. The V gene's germline CDR1 is MDHEN and CDR2 SYDVKM. CDR3: CASIGKYYEQYF. CDR3 coding DNA: TGTGCCAGCATTGGGAAGTACTACGAGCAGTACTTC. Drawing the rest from reference TRBV28 and TRBJ2-7, the complete variable domain is DVKVTQSSRYLVKRTGEKVFLECVQDMDHENMFWYRQDPGLGLRLIYFSYDVKMKEKGDIPEGYSVSREKKERFSLILESASTNQTSMYLCASIGKYYEQYFGPGTRLTVT.

The chain joins TRBV27 to TRBJ2-5; D is perhaps TRBD1 or TRBD2 (6 bases each). Trimming removed 4 bases from V and 7 bases from J, with 19 bases in between. CDR3 size: 15 residues. Germline V gene lookup returns CDR1 MNHEY and CDR2 SMNVEV (reference sequence). The CDR3 DNA sequence: TGTGCCAGCAGTTCCCTGGGAGGCCCGGGGGCGACCCAGTACTTC. Encoded protein: CASSSLGGPGATQYF.

The chain has TRBV10-1 and TRBJ2-2; D not resolved. The CDR3 extends over 13 amino acids. Germline V lookup: CDR1 WNHNN, CDR2 SYGVQD (reference sequence). Trimming took off 0 bases at V and 14 bases at J, with 13 bases between the two ends. DNA of the CDR3: TGCGCCAGCAGTGAGTCCGGAAGGAACCACCTGTTTTTT. Translated, it gives CASSESGRNHLFF.

With respect to this clone: Other nucleotide sequences in the sample specify the same CDR3. The chain employs TRBV27 and TRBJ2-7; 14 bases map to TRBD2. With 4 bases clipped from V and 2 bases from J, the junction kept 1 base outside the gene matches. The CDR3 has 15 residues. CDR1 is MNHEY, CDR2 SMNVEV, per germline (reference sequence). CDR3 protein: CASSSGLAGAYEQYF. CDR3 DNA sequence: TGTGCCAGCAGTTCGGGACTAGCGGGAGCCTACGAGCAGTACTTC.

About this clone: The same CDR3 can be traced to other DNA sequences in this sample. J is TRBJ1-5 and V is TRBV10-3; D gene ambiguous. This CDR3 is 13 amino acids long. The V and J ends lost 6 bases and 2 bases respectively, with 8 bases between them. Germline CDR1 is ENHRY and CDR2 is SYGVKD. CDR3: CAISSGGNQPQHF. CDR3 bases: TGTGCCATCAGCTCAGGAGGCAATCAGCCCCAGCATTTT.

Here the CDR3 reads CASSSPLQGVHEQYF. The DNA of the CDR3 is TGTGCCAGCAGCTCCCCTTTACAGGGAGTACACGAGCAGTACTTC. The rearrangement links TRBV25-1 to TRBJ2-7; D is perhaps TRBD1 (6 bases). The CDR3 runs to 15 residues. CDR1 is MGHDK, CDR2 SYGVNS, per germline. Trimming removed 6 bases at V and 5 bases at J, with 20 bases between.

J is TRBJ1-2 and V is TRBV6-6, with TRBD1 matching 7 bases. CDR3 length equals 13 residues. V was clipped by 6 bases and J by 3 bases; unmatched bases: 4. Germline CDR1 is MNHNY and CDR2 is SVGAGI (reference sequence). The CDR3 DNA sequence: TGTGCCAGCAGGGAAGGGGGCGACTATGGCTACACCTTC. The encoded protein is CASREGGDYGYTF.

This rearrangement joins TRBV5-4 to TRBJ2-7, with 9 bases identical to TRBD1. Per the germline V gene, CDR1 is SGHNT and CDR2 is YYREEE (reference sequence). With 2 bases clipped from V and 2 bases from J, the junction kept 5 bases outside the gene matches. The CDR3 runs to 15 residues. The CDR3: CASSLDRGVPYEQYF. CDR3 in DNA: TGTGCCAGCAGCTTAGACAGGGGGGTCCCCTACGAGCAGTACTTC.

The chain couples TRBV11-2 to TRBJ2-2; D not resolved. V lost 0 bases to trimming and J lost 3 bases, with 2 bases between them. The germline gives CDR1 SGHAT, CDR2 FQNNGV. The CDR3 contains 13 residues. The CDR3 bases are TGTGCCAGCAGCTTAGATTACACCGGGGAGCTGTTTTTT. Translated: CASSLDYTGELFF. Filled out from reference TRBV11-2 and TRBJ2-2, the complete variable domain reads EAGVAQSPRYKIIEKRQSVAFWCNPISGHATLYWYQQILGQGPKLLIQFQNNGVVDDSQLPKDRFSAERLKGVDSTLKIQPAKLEDSAVYLCASSLDYTGELFFGEGSRLTVL.

V usage is TRBV10-3 and J usage is TRBJ1-2; the D is unclear. The length of the CDR3 is 14 residues. The V and J ends lost 0 bases and 1 base respectively, with 6 bases between them. From germline, CDR1 is ENHRY and CDR2 SYGVKD. As DNA, the CDR3 is TGTGCCATCAGTGAGTCGAATAGTAACTATGGCTACACCTTC. This codes for CAISESNSNYGYTF.

The chain uses TRBV28 and TRBJ1-2, with 9 bases identical to TRBD1. The V and J ends lost 6 bases and 7 bases, in that order; junction bases with no gene match: 12. This CDR3 spans 15 amino acids. The germline V gene encodes CDR1 MDHEN and CDR2 SYDVKM. CDR3: CASRFKPGQGSGYTF. The CDR3 nucleotides are TGTGCCAGCAGATTCAAGCCGGGACAGGGTAGTGGCTACACCTTC.

The chain links TRBV4-1 to TRBJ1-3; 7 nucleotides match TRBD1. This CDR3 contains 14 residues. The germline V gene has CDR1 MGHRA and CDR2 YSYEKL. The V and J ends lost 5 bases and 4 bases, in that order; junction bases with no gene match: 5. CDR3 in amino acids: CASSSTGKGNTIYF. Here the CDR3 DNA reads TGCGCCAGCAGCTCGACAGGGAAGGGAAACACCATATATTTT.

The gene calls are TRBV5-1 and TRBJ2-2; D is unresolved. Germline V gene data show CDR1 as SGHRS and CDR2 as YFSETQ. Trimming removed 4 bases from V and 6 bases from J, with 10 bases in between. There are 13 residues in the CDR3. CDR3 sequence (DNA): TGCGCCAGCAGCCGTACAATGTCCGGGGAGCTGTTTTTT. It codes for CASSRTMSGELFF.

This sequence joins TRBV2 and TRBJ1-5, with TRBD1 matching 7 bases. The CDR3 covers 15 residues. V was clipped by 6 bases and J by 3 bases; unmatched bases: 8. The germline V gene has CDR1 SNHLY and CDR2 FYNNEI. The CDR3 nucleotides read TGTGCCAGCAGCCCCACAGGGGCCCCCAATCAGCCCCAGCATTTT. Translating it yields CASSPTGAPNQPQHF.

The J gene is TRBJ2-5, the V gene TRBV7-2, with TRBD2 matching over 10 bases. Germline V gives CDR1 SGHTA, CDR2 FQGNSA. Trimming at V came to 3 bases and at J to 6 bases, leaving 1 base not matched to a gene. CDR3 length: 13 amino acids. CDR3 in amino acids: CASSLTSGQTQYF. In nucleotides, the CDR3 is TGTGCCAGCAGCTTGACTAGCGGGCAGACCCAGTACTTC.

This clone was found once. The V gene is TRBV14, the J gene TRBJ2-7; 9 bases line up with TRBD1. This CDR3 has 15 residues. The germline CDR1 and CDR2 sequences are SGHDN and FVKESK. V trimming: 4 bases; J trimming: 6 bases; junction bases outside the gene matches: 10. The DNA for the CDR3 is TGTGCCAGCAGCCTTATGGGGACAGGGCCCTTCGAGCAGTACTTC. This codes for CASSLMGTGPFEQYF. Full variable domain (remainder filled in from reference TRBV14 and TRBJ2-7): EAGVTQFPSHSVIEKGQTVTLRCDPISGHDNLYWYRRVMGKEIKFLLHFVKESKQDESGMPNNRFLAERTGGTYSTLKVQPAELEDSGVYFCASSLMGTGPFEQYFGPGTRLTVT.